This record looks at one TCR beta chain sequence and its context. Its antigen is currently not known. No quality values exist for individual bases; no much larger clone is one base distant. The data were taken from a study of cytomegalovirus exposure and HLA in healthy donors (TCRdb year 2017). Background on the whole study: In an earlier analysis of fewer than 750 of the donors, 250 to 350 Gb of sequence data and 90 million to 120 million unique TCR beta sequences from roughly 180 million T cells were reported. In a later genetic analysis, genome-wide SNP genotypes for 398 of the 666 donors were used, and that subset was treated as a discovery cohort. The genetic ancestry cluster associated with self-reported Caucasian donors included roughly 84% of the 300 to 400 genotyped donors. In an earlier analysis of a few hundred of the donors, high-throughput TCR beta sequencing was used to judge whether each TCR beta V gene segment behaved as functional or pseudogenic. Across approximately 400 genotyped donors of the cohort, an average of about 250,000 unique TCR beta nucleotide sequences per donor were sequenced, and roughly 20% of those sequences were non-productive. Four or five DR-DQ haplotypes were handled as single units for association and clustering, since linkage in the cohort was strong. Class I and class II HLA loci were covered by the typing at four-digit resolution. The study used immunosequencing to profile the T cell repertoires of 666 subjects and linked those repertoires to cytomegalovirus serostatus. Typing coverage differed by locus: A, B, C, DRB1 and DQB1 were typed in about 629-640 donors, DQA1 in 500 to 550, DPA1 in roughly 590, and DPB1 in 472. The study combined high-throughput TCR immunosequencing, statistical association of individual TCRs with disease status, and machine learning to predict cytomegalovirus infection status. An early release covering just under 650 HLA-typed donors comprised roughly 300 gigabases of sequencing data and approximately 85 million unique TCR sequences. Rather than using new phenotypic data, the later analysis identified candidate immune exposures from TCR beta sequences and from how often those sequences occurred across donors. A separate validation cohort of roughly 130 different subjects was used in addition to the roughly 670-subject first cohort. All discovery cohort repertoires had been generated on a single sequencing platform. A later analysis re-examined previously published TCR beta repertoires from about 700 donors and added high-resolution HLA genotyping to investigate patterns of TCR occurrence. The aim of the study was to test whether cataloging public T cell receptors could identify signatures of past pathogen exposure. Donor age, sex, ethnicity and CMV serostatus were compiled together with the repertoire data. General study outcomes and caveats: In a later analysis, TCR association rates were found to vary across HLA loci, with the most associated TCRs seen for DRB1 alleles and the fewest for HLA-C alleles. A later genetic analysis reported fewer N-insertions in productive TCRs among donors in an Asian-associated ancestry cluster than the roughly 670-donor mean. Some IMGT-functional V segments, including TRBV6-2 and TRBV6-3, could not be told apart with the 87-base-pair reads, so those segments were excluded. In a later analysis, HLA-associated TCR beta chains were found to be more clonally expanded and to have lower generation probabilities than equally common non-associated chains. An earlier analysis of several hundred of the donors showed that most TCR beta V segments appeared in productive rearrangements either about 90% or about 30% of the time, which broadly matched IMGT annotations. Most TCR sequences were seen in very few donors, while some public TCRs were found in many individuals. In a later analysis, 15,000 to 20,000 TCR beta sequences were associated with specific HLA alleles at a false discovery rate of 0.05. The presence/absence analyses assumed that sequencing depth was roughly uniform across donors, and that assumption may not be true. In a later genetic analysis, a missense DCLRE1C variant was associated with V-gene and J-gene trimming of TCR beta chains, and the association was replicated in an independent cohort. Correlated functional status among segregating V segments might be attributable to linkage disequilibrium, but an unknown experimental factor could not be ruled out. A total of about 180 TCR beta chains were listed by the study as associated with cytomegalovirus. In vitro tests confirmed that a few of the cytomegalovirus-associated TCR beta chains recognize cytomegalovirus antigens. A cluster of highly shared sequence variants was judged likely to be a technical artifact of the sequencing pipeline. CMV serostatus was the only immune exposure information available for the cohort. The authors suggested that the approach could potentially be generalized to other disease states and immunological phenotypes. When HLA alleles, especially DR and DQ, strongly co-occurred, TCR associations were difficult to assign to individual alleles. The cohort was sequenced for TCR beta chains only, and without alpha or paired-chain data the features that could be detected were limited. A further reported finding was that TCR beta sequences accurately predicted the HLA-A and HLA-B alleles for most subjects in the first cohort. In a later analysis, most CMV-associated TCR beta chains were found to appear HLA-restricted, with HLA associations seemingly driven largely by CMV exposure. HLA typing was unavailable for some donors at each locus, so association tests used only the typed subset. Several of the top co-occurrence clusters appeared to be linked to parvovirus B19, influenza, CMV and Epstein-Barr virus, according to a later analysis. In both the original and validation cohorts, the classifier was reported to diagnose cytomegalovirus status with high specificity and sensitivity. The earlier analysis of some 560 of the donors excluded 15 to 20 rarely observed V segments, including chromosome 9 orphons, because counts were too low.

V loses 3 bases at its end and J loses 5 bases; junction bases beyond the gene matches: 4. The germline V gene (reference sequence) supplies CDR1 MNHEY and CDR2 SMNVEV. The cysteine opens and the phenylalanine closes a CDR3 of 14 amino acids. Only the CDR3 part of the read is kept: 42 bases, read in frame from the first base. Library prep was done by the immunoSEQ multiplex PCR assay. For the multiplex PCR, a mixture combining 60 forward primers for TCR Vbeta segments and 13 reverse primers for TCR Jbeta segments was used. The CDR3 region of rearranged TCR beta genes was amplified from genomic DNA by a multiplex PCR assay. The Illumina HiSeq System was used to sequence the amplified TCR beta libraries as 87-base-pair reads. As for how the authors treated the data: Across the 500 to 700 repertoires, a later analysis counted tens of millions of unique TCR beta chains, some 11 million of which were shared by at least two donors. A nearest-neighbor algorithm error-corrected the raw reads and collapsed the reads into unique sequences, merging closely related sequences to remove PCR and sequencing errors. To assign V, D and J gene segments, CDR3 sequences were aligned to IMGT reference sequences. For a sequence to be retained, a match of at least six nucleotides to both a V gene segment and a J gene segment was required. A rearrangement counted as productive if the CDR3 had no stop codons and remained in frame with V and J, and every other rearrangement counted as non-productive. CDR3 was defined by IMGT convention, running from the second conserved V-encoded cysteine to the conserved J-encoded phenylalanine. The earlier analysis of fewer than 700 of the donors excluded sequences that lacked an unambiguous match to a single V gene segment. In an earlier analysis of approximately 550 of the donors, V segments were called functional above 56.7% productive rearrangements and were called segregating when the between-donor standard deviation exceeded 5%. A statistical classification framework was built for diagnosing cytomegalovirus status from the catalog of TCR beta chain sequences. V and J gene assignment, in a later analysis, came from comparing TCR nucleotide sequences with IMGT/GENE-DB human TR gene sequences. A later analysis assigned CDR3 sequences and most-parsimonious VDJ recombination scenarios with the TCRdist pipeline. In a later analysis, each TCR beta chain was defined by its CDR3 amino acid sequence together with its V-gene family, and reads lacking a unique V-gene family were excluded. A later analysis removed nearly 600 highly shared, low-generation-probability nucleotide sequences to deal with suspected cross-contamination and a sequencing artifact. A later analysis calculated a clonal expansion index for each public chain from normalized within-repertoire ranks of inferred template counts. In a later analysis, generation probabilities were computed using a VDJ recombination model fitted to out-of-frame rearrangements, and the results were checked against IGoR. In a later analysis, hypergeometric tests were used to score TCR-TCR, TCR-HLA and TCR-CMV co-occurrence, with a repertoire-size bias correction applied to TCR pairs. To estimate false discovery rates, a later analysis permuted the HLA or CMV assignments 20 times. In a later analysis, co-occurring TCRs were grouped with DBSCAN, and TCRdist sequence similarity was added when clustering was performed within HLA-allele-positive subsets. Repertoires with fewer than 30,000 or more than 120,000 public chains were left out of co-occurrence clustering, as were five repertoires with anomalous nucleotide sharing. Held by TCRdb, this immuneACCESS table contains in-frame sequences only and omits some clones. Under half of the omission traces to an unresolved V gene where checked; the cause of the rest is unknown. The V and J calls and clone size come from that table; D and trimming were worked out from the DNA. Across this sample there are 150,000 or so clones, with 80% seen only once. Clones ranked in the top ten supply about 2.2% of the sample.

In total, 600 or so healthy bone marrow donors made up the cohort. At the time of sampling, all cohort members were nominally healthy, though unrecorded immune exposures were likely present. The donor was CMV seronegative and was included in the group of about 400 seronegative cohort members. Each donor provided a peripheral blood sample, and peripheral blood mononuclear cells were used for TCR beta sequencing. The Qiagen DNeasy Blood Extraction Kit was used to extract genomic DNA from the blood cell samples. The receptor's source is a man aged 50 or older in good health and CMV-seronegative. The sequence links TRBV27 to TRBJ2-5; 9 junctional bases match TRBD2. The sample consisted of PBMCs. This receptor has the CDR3 CASSLREGRETQYF. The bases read TGTGCCAGCAGTTTGCGGGAGGGCCGGGAGACCCAGTACTTC.